This T cell receptor beta chain was identified during a study of CD8 T cells in ankylosing spondylitis. V was cut by 2 bases and J by 7 bases, with 9 bases left in between. This CDR3 spans 12 amino acids. Looked up from germline, CDR1 is PRHDT and CDR2 is FYEKMQ (reference sequence). This clonotype came up a few times. Antigen: not known. General study findings and limits: Disease-associated clonotypes exhibited CD8+ identity and were relatively infrequent in peripheral blood. Blood of patients with ankylosing spondylitis appeared to be characterized by a TCR beta motif of eight highly homologous variants. The clones that were linked to disease were reported to be significantly enriched in matched synovial fluid samples from ankylosing spondylitis patients.

With molecular barcodes, quantitative 5'-RACE was used to make the TCR beta libraries. One entry per CDR3 protein results from TCRdb running MiXCR on the 5' RACE reads. The table shows some 150,000 distinct CDR3 sequences, with 40% to 50% occurring only once. The sequence was obtained from a male donor with ankylosing spondylitis. The chain links TRBV13 to TRBJ2-7; no reliable D call. Material: synovial fluid, either unsorted or a sorted T cell fraction (not recorded which). This chain's CDR3 is CASSLSRCEQYF. The CDR3 DNA reads TGTGCCAGCAGCTTATCTAGGTGTGAGCAGTACTTC.